This T cell receptor beta chain originates from a study of blood T cell repertoires in COVID-19. Original analysis: Scientists estimated how many nucleated cells there were by amplifying reference gene primers. Clones were read by immunoSEQ multiplex PCR, and TCRdb kept only the in-frame ones, dropping some. That table furnishes V, J and clone size, whereas the DNA furnished D and trimming. The sample consists of around 310,000 clones, nearly 90% of them appearing once. Germline values: CDR1 SGHTA, CDR2 FQGNSA. J was trimmed by 3 bases and V by 4 bases; bases with no gene match: 10. CDR3 size: 16 residues.

The receptor was isolated from a woman younger than 45 who had recovered from COVID-19. The chain has TRBV7-2 and TRBJ2-5; 8 bases line up with TRBD2. The source material was PBMCs or T cells enriched from blood (not recorded which). The CDR3 loop reads CASSSLAGSKKETQYF. Written as DNA, the CDR3 is TGTGCCAGCAGCTCCCTAGCGGGCAGTAAAAAAGAGACCCAGTACTTC.